Listed below are T cell receptor beta chains from one sample, sequenced in a study of shared clonotypes between healthy human individuals. This table comes from immunoSEQ multiplex PCR, and its TCRdb copy is limited to in-frame clones, with some not included. Among roughly 2 million clones listed, about 95% were seen once. Material: naive CD8+ T cells sorted from blood. All receptors derive from a man in his late teens or twenties in good health. Each CDR3 is given with its conserved first and last residue. Fields, in order: CDR3 length, clone size, V gene, D gene, J gene, CDR3 protein, CDR3 DNA. D genes are given only for firm matches. Not every row has a clone size; where given, it reads once, few, many or a size class.

CDR3 length: 15; clone size: NA; V gene: TRBV18; D gene: TRBD2; J gene: TRBJ2-7; CDR3 protein: CASSPREGIDYEQYF; CDR3 DNA: TGTGCCAGCTCACCCCGGGAGGGGATTGATTACGAGCAGTACTTC
CDR3 length: 12; clone size: once; V gene: TRBV27; D gene: NA; J gene: TRBJ2-7; CDR3 protein: CASSSPSSEQYF; CDR3 DNA: TGTGCCAGCAGTTCCCCCTCCAGCGAGCAGTACTTC
CDR3 length: 14; clone size: NA; V gene: TRBV9; D gene: TRBD1; J gene: TRBJ2-5; CDR3 protein: CASSPDRGRETQYF; CDR3 DNA: TGTGCCAGCAGCCCGGACAGGGGAAGGGAGACCCAGTACTTC
CDR3 length: 12; clone size: once; V gene: TRBV29-1; D gene: NA; J gene: TRBJ1-1; CDR3 protein: CSVGPEDTEAFF; CDR3 DNA: TGCAGCGTTGGACCGGAGGACACTGAAGCTTTCTTT
CDR3 length: 14; clone size: NA; V gene: TRBV7-2; D gene: NA; J gene: TRBJ2-7; CDR3 protein: CASSLGQPLDEQYF; CDR3 DNA: TGTGCCAGCAGCTTAGGACAGCCGCTCGACGAGCAGTACTTC
CDR3 length: 16; clone size: NA; V gene: TRBV6-6; D gene: NA; J gene: TRBJ2-7; CDR3 protein: CASSPVRGTPDYEQYF; CDR3 DNA: TGTGCCAGCAGCCCCGTCCGCGGGACTCCTGACTACGAGCAGTACTTC
CDR3 length: 15; clone size: NA; V gene: TRBV27; D gene: NA; J gene: TRBJ1-4; CDR3 protein: CASRTQWATNEKLFF; CDR3 DNA: TGTGCCAGCAGAACCCAATGGGCAACTAATGAAAAACTGTTTTTT
CDR3 length: 17; clone size: NA; V gene: TRBV7-6; D gene: TRBD1; J gene: TRBJ1-1; CDR3 protein: CASSLEAAETGVTEAFF; CDR3 DNA: TGTGCCAGCAGCTTAGAAGCCGCAGAGACAGGGGTTACTGAAGCTTTCTTT
CDR3 length: 15; clone size: NA; V gene: TRBV4-1; D gene: NA; J gene: TRBJ2-2; CDR3 protein: CASSPGSTDTGELFF; CDR3 DNA: TGCGCCAGCAGCCCCGGGTCCACGGACACCGGGGAGCTGTTTTTT
CDR3 length: 15; clone size: NA; V gene: TRBV28; D gene: TRBD2; J gene: TRBJ2-1; CDR3 protein: CASSSIAGGYNEQFF; CDR3 DNA: TGTGCCAGCAGTTCCATAGCGGGGGGTTACAATGAGCAGTTCTTC
CDR3 length: 15; clone size: NA; V gene: TRBV6-5; D gene: TRBD2; J gene: TRBJ2-1; CDR3 protein: CASSYGLAGVSEQFF; CDR3 DNA: TGTGCCAGCAGTTACGGACTAGCGGGAGTTAGTGAGCAGTTCTTC
CDR3 length: 14; clone size: NA; V gene: TRBV6-1; D gene: NA; J gene: TRBJ1-1; CDR3 protein: CASSTGTTGAEAFF; CDR3 DNA: TGTGCCAGCAGTACCGGGACAACAGGCGCTGAAGCTTTCTTT
CDR3 length: 16; clone size: NA; V gene: TRBV5-5; D gene: TRBD2; J gene: TRBJ2-1; CDR3 protein: CASTPGPAGASGEQFF; CDR3 DNA: TGTGCCAGCACCCCGGGGCCAGCGGGGGCGTCGGGTGAGCAGTTCTTC
CDR3 length: 17; clone size: NA; V gene: TRBV28; D gene: NA; J gene: TRBJ2-2; CDR3 protein: CASRELRGASNTGELFF; CDR3 DNA: TGTGCCAGCAGGGAACTTAGAGGGGCCTCGAACACCGGGGAGCTGTTTTTT
CDR3 length: 16; clone size: NA; V gene: TRBV6-5; D gene: NA; J gene: TRBJ2-3; CDR3 protein: CASSYFNWGGTDTQYF; CDR3 DNA: TGTGCCAGCAGTTACTTTAACTGGGGGGGCACAGATACGCAGTATTTT
CDR3 length: 16; clone size: NA; V gene: TRBV7-2; D gene: NA; J gene: TRBJ2-3; CDR3 protein: CASSLRVRGSTDTQYF; CDR3 DNA: TGTGCCAGCAGCTTAAGGGTACGGGGGAGCACAGATACGCAGTATTTT
CDR3 length: 15; clone size: NA; V gene: TRBV28; D gene: NA; J gene: TRBJ1-1; CDR3 protein: CASSLISLEDTEAFF; CDR3 DNA: TGTGCCAGCAGTTTAATCAGTCTAGAGGACACTGAAGCTTTCTTT
CDR3 length: 15; clone size: NA; V gene: TRBV9; D gene: NA; J gene: TRBJ2-7; CDR3 protein: CASSVDAGNTYEQYF; CDR3 DNA: TGTGCCAGCAGCGTAGATGCAGGCAATACCTACGAGCAGTACTTC
CDR3 length: 19; clone size: NA; V gene: TRBV19; D gene: TRBD1; J gene: TRBJ2-3; CDR3 protein: CASSIDWVGDSLSTDTQYF; CDR3 DNA: TGTGCCAGTAGTATAGACTGGGTGGGGGACAGCCTAAGCACAGATACGCAGTATTTT
CDR3 length: 12; clone size: NA; V gene: TRBV19; D gene: NA; J gene: TRBJ2-7; CDR3 protein: CASSAWGYEQYF; CDR3 DNA: TGTGCCAGTAGTGCCTGGGGCTACGAGCAGTACTTC
CDR3 length: 17; clone size: NA; V gene: TRBV5-1; D gene: NA; J gene: TRBJ2-3; CDR3 protein: CASSLALAGLDTDTQYF; CDR3 DNA: TGCGCCAGCAGCTTGGCCTTGGCGGGGCTCGACACAGATACGCAGTATTTT
CDR3 length: 13; clone size: few; V gene: TRBV29-1; D gene: NA; J gene: TRBJ1-4; CDR3 protein: CSLEGCINEKLFF; CDR3 DNA: TGCAGCCTGGAGGGGTGCATTAATGAAAAACTGTTTTTT
CDR3 length: 15; clone size: NA; V gene: TRBV11-2; D gene: TRBD1; J gene: TRBJ1-5; CDR3 protein: CASTSRVQGYQPQHF; CDR3 DNA: TGTGCCAGCACCTCTCGGGTACAGGGGTATCAGCCCCAGCATTTT
CDR3 length: 16; clone size: NA; V gene: TRBV9; D gene: TRBD2; J gene: TRBJ2-3; CDR3 protein: CASSLSGTSGKDTQYF; CDR3 DNA: TGTGCCAGCAGCCTTAGTGGTACTAGCGGTAAAGATACGCAGTATTTT
CDR3 length: 15; clone size: NA; V gene: TRBV28; D gene: NA; J gene: TRBJ2-1; CDR3 protein: CASSPRVGSYNEQFF; CDR3 DNA: TGTGCCAGCAGCCCCCGGGTGGGATCCTACAATGAGCAGTTCTTC
CDR3 length: 17; clone size: NA; V gene: TRBV7-9; D gene: NA; J gene: TRBJ2-2; CDR3 protein: CASRPRPQGRDTGELFF; CDR3 DNA: TGTGCCAGCAGACCTCGGCCGCAGGGCCGGGACACCGGGGAGCTGTTTTTT
CDR3 length: 16; clone size: NA; V gene: TRBV7-9; D gene: NA; J gene: TRBJ2-2; CDR3 protein: CASIPRPETNTGELFF; CDR3 DNA: TGTGCCAGCATCCCCCGTCCCGAAACGAACACCGGGGAGCTGTTTTTT
CDR3 length: 16; clone size: NA; V gene: TRBV11-2; D gene: NA; J gene: TRBJ1-1; CDR3 protein: CASSVSPRGMNTEAFF; CDR3 DNA: TGTGCCAGCAGCGTTAGCCCCCGGGGGATGAACACTGAAGCTTTCTTT
CDR3 length: 12; clone size: NA; V gene: TRBV30; D gene: NA; J gene: TRBJ2-7; CDR3 protein: CAWSPGTYEQYF; CDR3 DNA: TGTGCCTGGAGTCCGGGCACCTACGAGCAGTACTTC
CDR3 length: 13; clone size: NA; V gene: TRBV19; D gene: NA; J gene: TRBJ1-1; CDR3 protein: CASTRAGNTEAFF; CDR3 DNA: TGTGCCAGTACAAGGGCGGGGAACACTGAAGCTTTCTTT
CDR3 length: 14; clone size: NA; V gene: TRBV2; D gene: TRBD2; J gene: TRBJ2-7; CDR3 protein: CASFPAGGLYEQYF; CDR3 DNA: TGTGCCAGCTTCCCAGCGGGAGGGCTCTACGAGCAGTACTTC
CDR3 length: 18; clone size: NA; V gene: TRBV30; D gene: TRBD2; J gene: TRBJ2-1; CDR3 protein: CAWTGLAGEGWTYNEQFF; CDR3 DNA: TGTGCCTGGACGGGACTAGCGGGAGAGGGGTGGACCTACAATGAGCAGTTCTTC
CDR3 length: 11; clone size: NA; V gene: TRBV10-2; D gene: NA; J gene: TRBJ1-3; CDR3 protein: CASSYGNTIYF; CDR3 DNA: TGCGCCAGCAGCTACGGAAACACCATATATTTT
CDR3 length: 16; clone size: NA; V gene: TRBV13; D gene: TRBD1; J gene: TRBJ2-7; CDR3 protein: CASSTGETGRIYEQYF; CDR3 DNA: TGTGCCAGCAGCACCGGAGAGACAGGGCGAATCTACGAGCAGTACTTC
CDR3 length: 17; clone size: NA; V gene: TRBV4-1; D gene: TRBD2; J gene: TRBJ2-7; CDR3 protein: CASSQRTSGLVSYEQYF; CDR3 DNA: TGCGCCAGCAGCCAGCGGACTAGCGGCCTCGTCTCCTACGAGCAGTACTTC
CDR3 length: 12; clone size: NA; V gene: TRBV30; D gene: NA; J gene: TRBJ2-7; CDR3 protein: CAWNTNSYEQYF; CDR3 DNA: TGTGCCTGGAATACGAACTCCTACGAGCAGTACTTC
CDR3 length: 11; clone size: once; V gene: TRBV7-9; D gene: TRBD2; J gene: TRBJ2-7; CDR3 protein: CASAGGSEQYF; CDR3 DNA: TGTGCCAGTGCGGGGGGGTCCGAGCAGTACTTC
CDR3 length: 12; clone size: NA; V gene: TRBV7-9; D gene: NA; J gene: TRBJ1-4; CDR3 protein: CASSPERPQLFF; CDR3 DNA: TGTGCCAGCAGCCCGGAACGACCGCAACTGTTTTTT
CDR3 length: 16; clone size: NA; V gene: TRBV10-3; D gene: NA; J gene: TRBJ2-2; CDR3 protein: CAISESPGESTGELFF; CDR3 DNA: TGTGCCATCAGTGAGTCACCGGGGGAGAGCACCGGGGAGCTGTTTTTT
CDR3 length: 14; clone size: NA; V gene: TRBV11-2; D gene: NA; J gene: TRBJ1-1; CDR3 protein: CASSLISGDTEAFF; CDR3 DNA: TGTGCCAGCAGCTTAATATCGGGAGACACTGAAGCTTTCTTT
CDR3 length: 15; clone size: NA; V gene: TRBV7-9; D gene: TRBD1; J gene: TRBJ1-1; CDR3 protein: CASSSSTGGNTEAFF; CDR3 DNA: TGTGCCAGCAGCTCGAGTACAGGGGGGAACACTGAAGCTTTCTTT
CDR3 length: 15; clone size: NA; V gene: TRBV2; D gene: TRBD1; J gene: TRBJ2-2; CDR3 protein: CASSETGARTGELFF; CDR3 DNA: TGTGCCAGCAGTGAAACAGGGGCGCGCACCGGGGAGCTGTTTTTT
CDR3 length: 14; clone size: NA; V gene: TRBV5-6; D gene: NA; J gene: TRBJ2-5; CDR3 protein: CASSFQGGGETQYF; CDR3 DNA: TGTGCCAGCAGCTTTCAGGGAGGCGGGGAGACCCAGTACTTC
CDR3 length: 13; clone size: NA; V gene: TRBV29-1; D gene: TRBD2; J gene: TRBJ2-7; CDR3 protein: CSILAGGAYEQYF; CDR3 DNA: TGCAGCATTCTAGCGGGGGGGGCCTACGAGCAGTACTTC
CDR3 length: 15; clone size: NA; V gene: TRBV4-3; D gene: NA; J gene: TRBJ2-7; CDR3 protein: CASSQDRGPTYEQYF; CDR3 DNA: TGCGCCAGCAGCCAAGACAGGGGCCCCACCTACGAGCAGTACTTC
CDR3 length: 13; clone size: NA; V gene: TRBV7-2; D gene: NA; J gene: TRBJ2-1; CDR3 protein: CASSQTRTNEQFF; CDR3 DNA: TGTGCCAGCAGCCAAACAAGGACCAATGAGCAGTTCTTC
CDR3 length: 14; clone size: NA; V gene: TRBV7-9; D gene: TRBD2; J gene: TRBJ2-1; CDR3 protein: CASRSGTSPNEQFF; CDR3 DNA: TGTGCCAGCAGGTCCGGGACTAGCCCCAATGAGCAGTTCTTC
CDR3 length: 16; clone size: NA; V gene: TRBV7-3; D gene: NA; J gene: TRBJ2-1; CDR3 protein: CASSWGLGQTYNEQFF; CDR3 DNA: TGTGCCAGCAGCTGGGGCCTCGGCCAGACTTACAATGAGCAGTTCTTC
CDR3 length: 14; clone size: NA; V gene: TRBV11-1; D gene: NA; J gene: TRBJ2-5; CDR3 protein: CASSDRSPKETQYF; CDR3 DNA: TGTGCCAGCAGCGATCGGAGCCCGAAGGAGACCCAGTACTTC
CDR3 length: 14; clone size: NA; V gene: TRBV7-9; D gene: NA; J gene: TRBJ2-1; CDR3 protein: CASTGRVGHNEQFF; CDR3 DNA: TGTGCCAGCACGGGCAGGGTGGGGCACAATGAGCAGTTCTTC
CDR3 length: 13; clone size: NA; V gene: TRBV7-8; D gene: NA; J gene: TRBJ1-6; CDR3 protein: CASRYGGEHPLHF; CDR3 DNA: TGTGCCAGCCGCTATGGCGGGGAACACCCCCTCCACTTT
CDR3 length: 15; clone size: NA; V gene: TRBV6-5; D gene: TRBD1; J gene: TRBJ2-1; CDR3 protein: CASSSIPGQGSEQFF; CDR3 DNA: TGTGCCAGCAGTTCGATTCCGGGACAGGGATCTGAGCAGTTCTTC
CDR3 length: 15; clone size: NA; V gene: TRBV6-5; D gene: NA; J gene: TRBJ2-5; CDR3 protein: CASSYSIGGGETQYF; CDR3 DNA: TGTGCCAGCAGTTACTCGATAGGGGGAGGAGAGACCCAGTACTTC
CDR3 length: 15; clone size: NA; V gene: TRBV27; D gene: TRBD2; J gene: TRBJ2-1; CDR3 protein: CASSSHGLAWYEQFF; CDR3 DNA: TGTGCCAGCAGTTCCCATGGACTAGCTTGGTATGAGCAGTTCTTC
CDR3 length: 14; clone size: once; V gene: TRBV9; D gene: NA; J gene: TRBJ2-7; CDR3 protein: CASSVGSFSYEQYF; CDR3 DNA: TGTGCCAGCAGCGTAGGTAGTTTTTCCTACGAGCAGTACTTC